These T cell receptor beta chains were read from a single sample in a study of siplizumab effects on memory and regulatory T cells. Repertoires were generated with immunoSEQ multiplex PCR, while TCRdb's copy carries only in-frame clones and drops some. Seen here are about 100,000 clones, 90% to 95% observed once, and the top ten hold around 0.73%. Sequencing was carried out using Tregs sorted from blood. These receptor sequences come from a human donor in good health. CDR3s include the opening cysteine and the closing phenylalanine or tryptophan. Each record gives: clone size, D gene, J gene, V gene, CDR3 length, CDR3 protein, CDR3 DNA. D genes are given only for firm matches. A row's size may be missing; if present it is once, few, many or a size class.

>NA|TRBD2|TRBJ2-7|TRBV10-1|13
CASSAGRAWEQYF
TGCGCCAGCAGTGCCGGGAGGGCCTGGGAGCAGTACTTC
>NA|NA|TRBJ2-5|TRBV5-4|14
CASSLGGYQETQYF
TGTGCCAGCAGCTTAGGCGGGTATCAAGAGACCCAGTACTTC
>NA|NA|TRBJ2-4|TRBV7-8|13
CASSLVLGDIQYF
TGTGCCAGCAGCTTAGTACTCGGGGACATTCAGTACTTC
>NA|NA|TRBJ2-7|TRBV5-4|15
CASSGGRVGSYEQYF
TGTGCCAGCAGCGGGGGACGCGTCGGCTCCTACGAGCAGTACTTC
>NA|TRBD2|TRBJ2-7|TRBV5-1|14
CASSLVGGSGEQYF
TGCGCCAGCAGCTTGGTTGGCGGGAGCGGCGAGCAGTACTTC
>NA|NA|TRBJ2-7|TRBV4-1|15
CASSQDNGSGYEQYF
TGCGCCAGCAGCCAAGACAACGGGAGCGGCTACGAGCAGTACTTC
>NA|NA|TRBJ2-1|TRBV6-6|13
CASSLRGAGEQFF
TGTGCCAGCAGTCTGCGGGGCGCGGGTGAGCAGTTCTTC
>NA|TRBD2|TRBJ2-7|TRBV5-1|15
CASSFASGRANEQYF
TGCGCCAGCAGCTTCGCGAGCGGGAGGGCCAACGAGCAGTACTTC
>once|NA|TRBJ2-7|TRBV10-3|11
CAISARYEQYF
TGTGCCATCAGTGCCCGCTACGAGCAGTACTTC
>NA|NA|TRBJ1-4|TRBV19|15
CASSIGGVLNEKLFF
TGTGCCAGTAGTATCGGAGGGGTCCTTAATGAAAAACTGTTTTTT
>NA|TRBD1|TRBJ2-1|TRBV19|19
CASSTNPAWTDRGHNEQFF
TGTGCCAGTAGTACCAATCCAGCATGGACGGACAGGGGACATAATGAGCAGTTCTTC
>NA|TRBD2|TRBJ2-3|TRBV7-9|16
CASSRGLAGYTDTQYF
TGTGCCAGCAGCCGGGGACTAGCGGGCTACACAGATACGCAGTATTTT
>NA|TRBD1|TRBJ1-4|TRBV6-5|12
CASRTGNEKLFF
TGTGCCAGCCGGACAGGGAATGAAAAACTGTTTTTT
>NA|NA|TRBJ2-1|TRBV11-3|20
CASSRPLPRGGTYSYNEQFF
TGTGCCAGCAGCCGACCCCTCCCGCGGGGCGGAACTTACTCGTACAATGAGCAGTTCTTC
>NA|TRBD2|TRBJ2-1|TRBV5-4|17
CASRGLAGSGARGEQFF
TGTGCCAGCAGGGGACTAGCGGGATCAGGAGCCCGCGGTGAGCAGTTCTTC
>NA|NA|TRBJ2-3|TRBV5-4|13
CASSPQASDTQYF
TGTGCCAGCAGCCCCCAAGCCTCAGATACGCAGTATTTT
>NA|NA|TRBJ2-2|TRBV5-1|14
CASSLEQVTGELFF
TGCGCCAGCAGCTTGGAACAAGTCACCGGGGAGCTGTTTTTT
>NA|NA|TRBJ2-2|TRBV7-3|17
CASSLGPAVANTGELFF
TGTGCCAGCAGCTTAGGTCCAGCGGTTGCGAACACCGGGGAGCTGTTTTTT
>NA|TRBD2|TRBJ2-7|TRBV15|16
CATSRGHSGSLTEQYF
TGTGCCACCAGCAGGGGCCATAGCGGGAGCCTTACCGAGCAGTACTTC
>NA|TRBD1|TRBJ1-2|TRBV6-1|13
CASSLDREYGYTF
TGTGCCAGCAGTCTGGACAGGGAATATGGCTACACCTTC
>NA|NA|TRBJ2-1|TRBV7-8|15
CASSSVRVAYNEQFF
TGTGCCAGCAGCTCAGTCCGGGTCGCCTACAATGAGCAGTTCTTC
>NA|TRBD1|TRBJ1-5|TRBV2|13
CASRRGQGFTQHF
TGTGCCAGCAGACGGGGACAGGGGTTCACCCAGCATTTT
>NA|TRBD1|TRBJ1-2|TRBV7-8|15
CASSAAGQGDYGYTF
TGTGCCAGCAGCGCGGCCGGACAGGGTGACTATGGCTACACCTTC
>NA|TRBD2|TRBJ2-1|TRBV7-8|15
CASSFVAGGGNEQFF
TGTGCCAGCAGCTTTGTAGCGGGAGGGGGCAATGAGCAGTTCTTC
>NA|NA|TRBJ1-4|TRBV19|13
CASTEGAGEKLFF
TGTGCCAGTACCGAGGGCGCGGGTGAAAAACTGTTTTTT
>NA|TRBD2|TRBJ2-1|TRBV2|14
CASSEASGRNEQFF
TGTGCCAGCAGTGAGGCTAGCGGGAGGAATGAGCAGTTCTTC
>NA|NA|TRBJ1-6|TRBV12-5|14
CASGYTGKNSPLHF
TGTGCTAGTGGGTACACCGGGAAGAATTCACCCCTCCACTTT
>NA|NA|TRBJ1-2|TRBV28|14
CASSFVGSPYGYTF
TGTGCCAGCAGTTTTGTTGGCAGTCCCTATGGCTACACCTTC